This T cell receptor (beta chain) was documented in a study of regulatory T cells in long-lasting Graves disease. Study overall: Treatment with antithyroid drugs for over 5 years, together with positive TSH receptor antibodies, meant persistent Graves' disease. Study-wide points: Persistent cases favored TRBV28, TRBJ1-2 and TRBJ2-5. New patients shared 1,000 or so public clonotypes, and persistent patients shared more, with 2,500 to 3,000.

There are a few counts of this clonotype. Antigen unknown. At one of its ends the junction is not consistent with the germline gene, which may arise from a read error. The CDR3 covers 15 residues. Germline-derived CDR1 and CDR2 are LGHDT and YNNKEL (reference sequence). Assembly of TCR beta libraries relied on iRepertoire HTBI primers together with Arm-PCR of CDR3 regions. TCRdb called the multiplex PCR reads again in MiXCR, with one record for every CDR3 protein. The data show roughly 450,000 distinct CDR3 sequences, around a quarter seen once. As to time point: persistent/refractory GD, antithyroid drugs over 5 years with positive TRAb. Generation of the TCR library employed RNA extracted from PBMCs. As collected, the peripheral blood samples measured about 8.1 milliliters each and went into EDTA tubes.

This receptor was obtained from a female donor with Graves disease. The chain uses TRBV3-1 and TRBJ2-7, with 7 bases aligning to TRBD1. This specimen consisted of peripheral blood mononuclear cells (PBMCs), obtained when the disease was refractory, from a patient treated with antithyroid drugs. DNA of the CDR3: TGCGCCAGCAGCCCGCGACAGGGCACCTCCTACGAGCAGTACTTC. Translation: CASSPRQGTSYEQYF.